The T cell receptor beta chain under discussion was sequenced for a study of blood T cell repertoires in COVID-19. Sequenced by immunoSEQ multiplex PCR; TCRdb stores in-frame clones only, minus some. The profile shows around 200,000 clones, 70% to 90% of them singletons. With respect to this clone: In the same sample, other DNA sequences code for this CDR3.

After removal of 2 bases from V and 7 bases from J, the junction contained 0 bases not matched to a gene. CDR3 size: 14 residues. Looked up from germline, CDR1 is KGHSH and CDR2 is LQKENI. Source material: peripheral blood. The clonotype comes from a woman over 75 with acute or convalescent COVID-19. V and J are TRBV18 and TRBJ1-6; 9 positions agree with TRBD1. CDR3 sequence reads: CASSPGTGNSPLHF. The CDR3 DNA sequence: TGTGCCAGCTCACCAGGGACAGGGAATTCACCCCTCCACTTT.